The 14 T cell receptor beta chains in this list originate from one sample, sequenced in a study of Graves' ophthalmopathy and Graves' hyperthyroidism. RNA transcripts were the template, and TCR beta CDR3 regions were amplified from them. RT-PCR with HTBI primers came first, then second-round multiplex PCR. TCRdb re-derived calls from the multiplex PCR reads in MiXCR, one entry per CDR3 protein. In the table there are some 390,000 distinct CDR3 sequences, about a sixth of which are singletons. The sample comprised peripheral blood. Receptors were obtained from a woman between 18 and 30 years old with Graves' ophthalmopathy.

This clonotype was picked up a small number of times. This chain connects TRBV4-2 to TRBJ1-6; 9 nucleotides match TRBD1. Losses at the gene ends were 1 base for V and 4 bases for J; bases not matched to a gene: 2. This CDR3 contains 16 residues. In germline, CDR1 is LGHNA, CDR2 YNFKEQ. The CDR3 is CASSQAGTGYNSPLHF. Here the CDR3 DNA reads TGTGCCAGCAGCCAAGCCGGGACAGGGTATAATTCACCCCTCCACTTT.

The rearrangement joins TRBV5-1 to TRBJ2-3; 10 positions match TRBD1. Germline assignment: CDR1 SGHRS and CDR2 YFSETQ. V shed 5 bases, J shed 5 bases, and the junction held 17 bases outside the gene matches. There are 18 residues in the CDR3. The CDR3 protein is CASRSPHRDRGVLDTQYF. CDR3 bases: TGCGCCAGCAGATCGCCCCATCGGGACAGGGGAGTCCTAGATACGCAGTATTTT.

This clonotype was detected ten times or more. The rearrangement joins TRBV20-1 to TRBJ2-7, with D possibly TRBD2 on 5 matching bases. CDR3 size: 13 residues. Trimming took 0 bases from V and 6 from J, leaving 12 bases between them. CDR1 DFQATT and CDR2 SNEGSKA come from the germline V gene (reference sequence). CDR3 nucleotide sequence: TGCAGTGCTAGAGAGTCCGGAGGTGGCGAGCAGTACTTC. Its protein is CSARESGGGEQYF.

This clonotype was counted ten times or more. The rearrangement links TRBV12-3 or TRBV12-4 to TRBJ1-6, with D hard to call. Trimming pared 6 bases from V and 8 bases from J, leaving 11 bases between. The length of the CDR3 is 13 residues. CDR3 amino acids: CASSLRTDSPLHF. The CDR3 DNA is TGTGCCAGCAGCTTACGGACGGATTCACCCCTCCACTTT.

This clonotype was detected many times. The chain joins TRBV4-2 to TRBJ2-7, with D possibly TRBD1 on 6 matching bases. The CDR3 length is 16 residues. The ends were cut back, 1 base at V and 0 bases at J, with 13 bases in the middle. The V gene's germline CDR1 is LGHNA and CDR2 YNFKEQ. DNA for the CDR3: TGTGCCAGCAGCCAAGGGGGGCAGGCGAGCTCCTACGAGCAGTACTTC. This translates into CASSQGGQASSYEQYF.

This clonotype was seen ten or more times. The chain is built from TRBV19 and TRBJ1-5; 7 bases are a match to TRBD1. The CDR3 is 14 residues long. V trimming: 7 bases; J trimming: 7 bases; junction bases outside the gene matches: 10. Germline CDR1 is LNHDA and CDR2 is SQIVND (reference sequence). CDR3 in DNA: TGTGCCAGTATCGGGAGACAGGGAGCCCAGCCCCAGCATTTT. It codes for CASIGRQGAQPQHF.

The V and J genes are TRBV6-1 and TRBJ2-7; 11 bases are shared with TRBD2. This CDR3 comprises 16 residues. After removal of 7 bases from V and 4 bases from J, the junction contained 12 bases not matched to a gene. The germline V gene has CDR1 MNHNS and CDR2 SASEGT. The CDR3: CASTVSAGLAVYEQYF. Written as DNA, the CDR3 is TGTGCCAGCACCGTCTCGGCGGGACTAGCGGTATACGAGCAGTACTTC.

The V gene is TRBV6-2 or TRBV6-3, the J gene TRBJ1-2, with 10 bases identical to TRBD1. Germline V lookup: CDR1 MNHEY, CDR2 SVGEGT. The CDR3 is 15 amino acids. The V gene end was trimmed by 7 bases and the J gene end by 4 bases; junction bases not matched to a gene: 9. The CDR3 here is CASTLTGGPGYGYTF. In nucleotides, the CDR3 is TGTGCCAGCACCCTGACAGGGGGCCCTGGCTATGGCTACACCTTC.

The rearrangement uses TRBV6-2 or TRBV6-3 and TRBJ2-7; 7 bases are shared with TRBD1. Per the germline V gene, CDR1 is MNHEY and CDR2 is SVGEGT. V was clipped by 2 bases and J by 3 bases; unmatched bases: 7. This CDR3 is 15 amino acids long. The CDR3 is CASSYRDSYNYEQYF. CDR3 bases: TGTGCCAGCAGTTACCGGGACAGTTATAACTACGAGCAGTACTTC.

This clonotype has a count of ten or more. The chain joins TRBV12-3 or TRBV12-4 to TRBJ2-7; D is unclear. Deletions cut 7 bases from V and 0 bases from J, with 10 bases between. The CDR3 is made up of 13 amino acids. The CDR3 region is CASTGRTSYEQYF. CDR3 DNA sequence: TGTGCCAGCACGGGCAGGACCTCCTACGAGCAGTACTTC.

A note on this clonotype: A much larger clone lies one base from this, so it may be a read error. The chain recombines TRBV24-1 with TRBJ2-7, with D possibly matching TRBD2 (6 bases). Per germline, CDR1 KGHDR and CDR2 SFDVKD. The CDR3 totals 19 residues. Trimming stripped 2 bases from V and 4 bases from J, with 26 bases between. DNA for the CDR3: TGTGCCACCAGTGATTCCGATCCTTCGTCGGGACTCTCTAAATACGAGCAGTACTTC. This sequence encodes CATSDSDPSSGLSKYEQYF.

In its sample, this clonotype was seen many times. The V call is TRBV20-1, the J call TRBJ2-7; D might be TRBD2 (6 bases). Germline CDR1 is DFQATT and CDR2 is SNEGSKA (reference sequence). The CDR3 runs 13 residues. V was shortened by 1 base and J by 5 bases, with 12 bases between the two germline ends. For the CDR3, the DNA is TGCAGTGCTAGAGCACCGACTAGGCACGAGCAGTACTTC. Its protein is CSARAPTRHEQYF.

This clonotype was observed many times. The chain has TRBV20-1 and TRBJ2-7, with D unresolved. CDR1 is DFQATT, CDR2 SNEGSKA, per germline (reference sequence). The CDR3 contains 12 residues. Trimming pared 8 bases from V and 2 bases from J, leaving 13 bases between. The CDR3 region is CSQRILAYEQYF. In nucleotides, the CDR3 is TGCAGTCAACGAATCTTAGCCTACGAGCAGTACTTC.

This clonotype was counted once. The chain recombines TRBV11-3 with TRBJ2-7; D possibly uses TRBD1 or TRBD2 (5 bases each). Germline lookup yields CDR1 SGHNT and CDR2 YENEEA. The CDR3 contains 14 residues. V shed 3 bases and J shed 3 bases, with 12 bases lying between them. The CDR3 is CASSLDGANYEQYF. Written as DNA, the CDR3 is TGTGCCAGCAGCTTGGACGGGGCAAACTACGAGCAGTACTTC.